The entry below describes one TCR beta chain. Its antigen is currently unknown. This sample is drawn from a study of T cells expressing NK-cell markers. On the study more broadly: Seven of the eight sequenced donors were classified as HCMV-seropositive, and one was classified as seronegative.

Study findings and constraints: A range of about 1.0-8% of CD8+ T cells consisted of dominant NKG2C+ clonotypes in 5 or 6 donors. The CD3+CD56-NKG2C+ fraction was also led by these clonotypes in a handful of donors.

UMIs accompanied the 5'RACE template switching by which TCR beta cDNA was made. TCRdb reanalyzed the 5' RACE reads, giving one entry per CDR3 protein sequence and no DNA. The sample's table shows some 500,000 distinct CDR3 sequences. Germline loops: CDR1 SEHNR, CDR2 FQNEAQ (reference sequence). CDR3 size: 16 residues. J is TRBJ2-1 and V is TRBV7-9; no DNA is available, so the TRBD2 call from TCRdb remains unchecked. The TCR was taken from a woman aged 50 to 60 in good health. The source material was blood T cells: a sorted CD56 or NKG2C T cell subset, CD4+ or CD8+ T cells, or bulk PBMC T cells (not recorded which). The CDR3: CASSLIGTSGFNEQFF.